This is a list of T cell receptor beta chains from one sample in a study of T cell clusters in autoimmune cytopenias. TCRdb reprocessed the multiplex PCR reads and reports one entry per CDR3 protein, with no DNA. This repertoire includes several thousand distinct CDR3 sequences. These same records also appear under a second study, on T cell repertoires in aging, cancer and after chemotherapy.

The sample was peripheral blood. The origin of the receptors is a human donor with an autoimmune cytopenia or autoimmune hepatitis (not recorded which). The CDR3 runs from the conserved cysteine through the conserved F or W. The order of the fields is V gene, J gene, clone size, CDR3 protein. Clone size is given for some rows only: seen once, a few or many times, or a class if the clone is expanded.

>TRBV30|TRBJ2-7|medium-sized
CAWGTIYEQYF
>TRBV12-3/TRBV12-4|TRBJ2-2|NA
CASSLSSAGGLPGELFF
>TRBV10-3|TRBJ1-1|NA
CAISERSAGITEAFF
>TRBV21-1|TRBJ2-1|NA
CASSSRDPLRNEQFF
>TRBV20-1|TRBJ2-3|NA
CSARGASNTDTQYF
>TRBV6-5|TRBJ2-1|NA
CASSRGGGPWGNEQFF
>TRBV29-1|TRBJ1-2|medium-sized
CSVAGGVISYGYTF
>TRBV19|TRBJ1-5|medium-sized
CASSIATVPYSNQPQHF
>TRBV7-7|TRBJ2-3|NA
CASSPSPRGDTQYF
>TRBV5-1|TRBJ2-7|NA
CASSLDAVGLGQYF
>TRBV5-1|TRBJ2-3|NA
CASSLRQGYTDTQYF
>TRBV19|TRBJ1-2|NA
CASSTLPGQGTEGYTF
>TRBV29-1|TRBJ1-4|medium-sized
CSVKQGLGLNEKLFF
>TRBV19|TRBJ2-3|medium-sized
CASSARDSRTDTQYF
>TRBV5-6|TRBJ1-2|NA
CASSVVSRRGYTF
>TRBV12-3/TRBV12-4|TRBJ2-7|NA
CASSPRTGYEQYF
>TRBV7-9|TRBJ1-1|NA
CATNGQANTEAFF
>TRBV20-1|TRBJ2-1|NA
CSAREASGTYNEQFF
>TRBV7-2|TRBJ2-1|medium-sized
CASSLGGGVSYNEQFF
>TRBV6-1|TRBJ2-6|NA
CASSETGAFGANVLTF
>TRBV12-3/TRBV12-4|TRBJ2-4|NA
CASSLRGRGNIQYF
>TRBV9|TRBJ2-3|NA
CASSARFQGDTQYF
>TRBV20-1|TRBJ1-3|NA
CSASIKGVGNTIYF
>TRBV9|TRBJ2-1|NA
CASSARTRNEQFF
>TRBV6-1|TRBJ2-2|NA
CASSDSVVGQGHTGELFF
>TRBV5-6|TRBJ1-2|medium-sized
CASSPGTGSGDGYTF
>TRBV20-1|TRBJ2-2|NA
CSARVLAGNTGELFF
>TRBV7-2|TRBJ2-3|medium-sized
CASSLGRGGTDTQYF
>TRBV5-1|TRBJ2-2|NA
CASIETGNTGELFF
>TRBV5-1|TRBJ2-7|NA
CASSLVEVAGLTYEQYF
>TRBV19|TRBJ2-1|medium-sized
CASSVSSGGSSYNEQFF
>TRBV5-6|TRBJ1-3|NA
CASSPGTGERTIYF
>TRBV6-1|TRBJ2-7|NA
CATLVVKGHYEQYF
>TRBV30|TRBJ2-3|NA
CAWMSQGAFTDTQYF